This TCR beta chain was captured in a study of cytomegalovirus exposure and HLA in healthy donors. Points from the study as a whole: Cytomegalovirus status was reportedly diagnosed by the classifier with high specificity and sensitivity.

With regard to this clone: As yet, its antigen is unknown.

This CDR3 has 14 amino acids. Germline CDR1 and CDR2: MGHDK and SYGVNS. V lost 5 bases to trimming and J lost 5 bases, with 13 bases between them. Primers for the PCR totalled 60 Vbeta and 13 Jbeta. The repertoire was sequenced with immunoSEQ multiplex PCR; TCRdb's copy has only in-frame clones and lacks some. There are 100,000 to 150,000 clones in the sample; around 85% occur only once, and 4% lies in the top ten. The rearrangement uses TRBV25-1 and TRBJ2-1; D gene unclear. The source is a man aged 18-30 years in good health and CMV-seropositive. The sequencing input was PBMCs. The CDR3 loop reads CASSFSAGDNEQFF. Written as DNA, the CDR3 is TGTGCCAGCAGTTTTTCAGCCGGAGACAATGAGCAGTTCTTC.